The rows below give T cell receptor beta chains drawn from one sample of a study of Ad26.COV2.S vaccination and SARS-CoV-2 variants. TCRdb's table, derived via immunoSEQ multiplex PCR, lists solely in-frame clones and lacks some. The repertoire holds around 450,000 clones, approximately 92% seen once, with 2% to 3% in the top ten. The sample consisted of peripheral blood, taken in a trial of Ad26.COV2.S vaccine versus placebo. The source is a person aged 18-60 years who received the Ad26.COV2.S COVID-19 vaccine or a placebo. CDR3s include the opening cysteine and the closing phenylalanine or tryptophan. The D gene is left open where the match is weak. The size of a clone is reported for some rows only, either as once, few or many, or as a class for expanded clones.

few	TRBV6-5	TRBJ1-5	TRBD1	16	CASSSPLDRGTQPQHF	TGTGCCAGCAGTTCTCCCTTAGACAGGGGGACTCAGCCCCAGCATTTT
NA	TRBV5-6	TRBJ2-5	TRBD1	14	CASSLTGVNVTQYF	TGTGCCAGCAGCTTAACAGGGGTTAACGTGACCCAGTACTTC
NA	TRBV5-1	TRBJ2-1	NA	14	CASSHSSPYNEQFF	TGCGCCAGCAGCCACAGTTCCCCCTACAATGAGCAGTTCTTC
NA	TRBV11-2	TRBJ2-2	TRBD1	15	CASSLGTGWTGELFF	TGTGCCAGCAGCCTTGGGACAGGCTGGACCGGGGAGCTGTTTTTT
NA	TRBV4-1	TRBJ1-2	NA	15	CASSQDLGGGVGYTF	TGCGCCAGCAGCCAAGATTTAGGGGGGGGAGTTGGCTACACCTTC
few	TRBV10-3	TRBJ1-2	NA	15	CAISRRDPQEGGYTF	TGTGCCATCAGCCGGAGGGACCCCCAGGAGGGGGGCTACACCTTC
NA	TRBV7-2	TRBJ2-1	TRBD1	15	CASSFILNRGREQFF	TGTGCCAGCAGCTTTATTTTAAACAGGGGAAGGGAGCAGTTCTTC
NA	TRBV19	TRBJ2-3	NA	11	CASRLADTQYF	TGTGCCAGTAGGTTAGCGGATACGCAGTATTTT
NA	TRBV5-1	TRBJ2-3	NA	11	CASSSADTQYF	TGCGCCAGCAGCTCCGCAGATACGCAGTATTTT
NA	TRBV9	TRBJ1-1	NA	13	CASSVQGFTEAFF	TGTGCCAGCAGCGTCCAGGGTTTCACTGAAGCTTTCTTT
NA	TRBV5-8	TRBJ2-5	TRBD2	17	CASSPYPSGGYQETQYF	TGTGCCAGCAGCCCCTACCCTAGCGGGGGCTACCAAGAGACCCAGTACTTC
once	TRBV5-1	TRBJ2-5	TRBD1	15	CASSLGGTEEETQYF	TGCGCCAGCAGCTTGGGAGGGACAGAAGAAGAGACCCAGTACTTC
NA	TRBV7-8	TRBJ2-3	TRBD2	22	CASSYRLDLTSGPLSSTDTQYF	TGTGCCAGCAGCTACCGACTCGATCTGACTAGCGGACCTCTTTCGAGCACAGATACGCAGTATTTT
NA	TRBV5-1	TRBJ2-5	TRBD2	16	CASSLLRGGRQETQYF	TGCGCCAGCAGCTTGCTGCGGGGGGGGAGGCAAGAGACCCAGTACTTC
once	TRBV4-1	TRBJ2-6	NA	15	CASSQVTSGANVLTF	TGCGCCAGCAGCCAAGTCACCTCTGGGGCCAACGTCCTGACTTTC
NA	TRBV10-3	TRBJ1-4	NA	15	CAISESMSEREKLFF	TGTGCCATCAGTGAGTCGATGTCAGAGCGGGAAAAACTGTTTTTT
NA	TRBV27	TRBJ1-1	NA	16	CASSVGTQVGYTEAFF	TGTGCCAGCAGCGTCGGGACGCAGGTGGGGTACACTGAAGCTTTCTTT
NA	TRBV4-1	TRBJ1-1	NA	20	CASSQKAPSWPGGAYTEAFF	TGCGCCAGCAGCCAGAAAGCCCCCTCTTGGCCGGGGGGGGCTTACACTGAAGCTTTCTTT
NA	TRBV11-2	TRBJ2-5	TRBD2	15	CASSSLAGGQETQYF	TGTGCCAGCAGCTCCCTGGCGGGGGGGCAAGAGACCCAGTACTTC
once	TRBV4-2	TRBJ2-3	TRBD1	17	CASSHGTGIKGTDTQYF	TGTGCCAGCAGCCACGGGACAGGAATAAAGGGTACAGATACGCAGTATTTT
NA	TRBV19	TRBJ1-1	NA	16	CASSTPPGRANTEAFF	TGTGCCAGTAGTACTCCCCCCGGCAGGGCGAACACTGAAGCTTTCTTT
NA	TRBV4-1	TRBJ2-1	TRBD1	14	CASSQDLSGQDLFF	TGCGCCAGCAGCCAAGATCTATCAGGACAGGATCTGTTCTTC
NA	TRBV4-3	TRBJ2-2	TRBD1	18	CASSQRTGQGAGTGELFF	TGCGCCAGCAGCCAAAGGACCGGACAGGGGGCTGGCACCGGGGAGCTGTTTTTT
NA	TRBV5-5	TRBJ1-2	NA	14	CASSLRGRVYGYTF	TGTGCCAGCAGCTTACGAGGGCGCGTCTATGGCTACACCTTC
once	TRBV28	TRBJ1-2	NA	14	CASSFGGAIYGYTF	TGTGCCAGCAGTTTTGGGGGCGCGATCTATGGCTACACCTTC
NA	TRBV18	TRBJ1-6	NA	15	CASSPEQGYDSPLHF	TGTGCCAGCTCACCAGAGCAGGGTTACGATTCACCCCTCCACTTT
NA	TRBV9	TRBJ2-2	NA	15	CASSVDTASTGELFF	TGTGCCAGCAGCGTAGATACAGCTTCCACCGGGGAGCTGTTTTTT
once	TRBV18	TRBJ2-1	NA	15	CASSPRGDRYNEQFF	TGTGCCAGCTCACCACGGGGCGACAGATACAATGAGCAGTTCTTC
NA	TRBV29-1	TRBJ2-1	TRBD2	20	CSVDVGREGPIWGLYNEQFF	TGCAGCGTTGATGTCGGTCGGGAGGGCCCAATCTGGGGACTCTACAATGAGCAGTTCTTC
once	TRBV5-6	TRBJ2-3	NA	16	CASSLGGYVGTDTQYF	TGTGCCAGCAGCTTAGGAGGATACGTTGGCACAGATACGCAGTATTTT
NA	TRBV7-9	TRBJ1-6	NA	13	CASSVQYNSPLHF	TGTGCCAGCAGCGTACAGTATAATTCACCCCTCCACTTT
NA	TRBV2	TRBJ2-2	NA	13	CASSVRLTGELFF	TGTGCCAGCAGTGTCCGGCTCACCGGGGAGCTGTTTTTT
NA	TRBV18	TRBJ2-5	TRBD2	15	CASSPGGSPQETQYF	TGTGCCAGCTCACCAGGCGGGAGCCCACAAGAGACCCAGTACTTC
NA	TRBV7-2	TRBJ1-2	NA	13	CASSLNRDYGYTF	TGTGCCAGCAGCTTAAACAGGGACTATGGCTACACCTTC
NA	TRBV5-1	TRBJ2-3	NA	11	CASSPDHTQYF	TGCGCCAGCAGCCCCGACCATACGCAGTATTTT
NA	TRBV6-5	TRBJ1-2	NA	13	CASKDPGDYGYTF	TGTGCCAGCAAGGACCCGGGGGACTATGGCTACACCTTC
once	TRBV19	TRBJ1-1	NA	14	CASSTSRFDTEAFF	TGTGCCAGTAGTACCTCTCGGTTCGACACTGAAGCTTTCTTT
NA	TRBV6-6	TRBJ1-2	NA	13	CASSFAGRPGYTF	TGTGCCAGCAGTTTCGCCGGGAGACCTGGCTACACCTTC
NA	TRBV6-6	TRBJ2-1	NA	15	CASSYGASLYNEQFF	TGTGCCAGCAGTTACGGGGCTAGTCTGTACAATGAGCAGTTCTTC
NA	TRBV11-3	TRBJ2-3	TRBD1	16	CASSTRQGGSGDTQYF	TGTGCCAGCAGCACTCGACAGGGCGGCTCGGGGGATACGCAGTATTTT
few	TRBV19	TRBJ2-2	NA	19	CASTPWDWGEAGRTGELFF	TGTGCCAGTACCCCTTGGGACTGGGGAGAGGCCGGTAGGACCGGGGAGCTGTTTTTT
NA	TRBV21-1	TRBJ2-1	NA	16	CASSKGEGAPRDEQFF	TGTGCCAGCAGCAAAGGCGAGGGGGCTCCGAGGGATGAGCAGTTCTTC
once	TRBV2	TRBJ2-3	NA	13	CASSELSTDTQYF	TGTGCCAGCAGTGAGCTCAGCACAGATACGCAGTATTTT
NA	TRBV5-1	TRBJ2-2	NA	14	CASSFSGNTGELFF	TGCGCCAGCAGCTTCTCCGGGAACACCGGGGAGCTGTTTTTT
NA	TRBV2	TRBJ1-2	NA	15	CASMVRERANYGYTF	TGTGCCAGCATGGTTAGGGAGAGGGCTAACTATGGCTACACCTTC
NA	TRBV5-4	TRBJ1-2	TRBD1	12	CASSRDSYGYTF	TGTGCCAGCAGTCGGGACAGTTATGGCTACACCTTC
NA	TRBV3-1/TRBV3-2	TRBJ1-2	NA	14	CASSQALRGSGYTF	TGTGCCAGCAGCCAAGCGCTCAGGGGCTCTGGCTACACCTTC
NA	TRBV7-2	TRBJ2-7	TRBD2	16	CASSFISGGGSYEQYF	TGTGCCAGCAGCTTTATTAGCGGGGGGGGTTCCTACGAGCAGTACTTC
NA	TRBV5-4	TRBJ2-7	NA	14	CASSLLGFGYEQYF	TGTGCCAGCAGCTTGCTAGGGTTTGGCTACGAGCAGTACTTC
NA	TRBV4-1	TRBJ1-1	NA	14	CASSQREQNTEAFF	TGCGCCAGCAGCCAAAGAGAGCAGAACACTGAAGCTTTCTTT